These 20 T cell receptor beta chains were sequenced from one sample in a study of T cell repertoires in cytomegalovirus infection. MiXCR was run by TCRdb on the reads, yielding one entry per CDR3 protein. The sample lists about 24,000 distinct CDR3 sequences, approximately 22% occurring once. Their antigens are not known. The starting material was CD8+ T cells from cultured PBMCs, obtained from culture after CMV antigen stimulation. The receptors derive from a human donor in good health (CMV status not recorded). Some clones in this sample may be carry-over from other donors' samples.

This clonotype was found many times. The chain couples TRBV11-2 to TRBJ2-7; TRBD1 is a possible D gene (5 bases). Per germline, CDR1 SGHAT and CDR2 FQNNGV. The V and J ends lost 1 base and 3 bases respectively, with 10 bases between them. This CDR3 spans 14 amino acids. The CDR3 DNA follows: TGTGCCAGCAGCTTAGGTGTGGGGCTCTACGAGCAGTACTTC. Translated: CASSLGVGLYEQYF.

This clonotype was recorded many times. V is TRBV7-2 and J is TRBJ2-1, with D perhaps TRBD1 (6 bases). CDR3 size: 16 residues. The V gene's germline CDR1 is SGHTA and CDR2 FQGNSA. V dropped 6 bases and J dropped 2 bases, with 17 bases sitting between them. The CDR3 coding sequence is TGTGCCAGCAGACCCGCGGGCACAGGGACCTACAATGAGCAGTTCTTC. Encoded protein: CASRPAGTGTYNEQFF.

As regards this clonotype: The germline gene is not matched at one end of the junction; a read error may be the cause. V is TRBV6-5 and J is TRBJ1-1, with TRBD1 matching over 7 bases. The CDR3 consists of 14 residues. Germline-derived CDR1 and CDR2 are MNHEY and SVGAGI. CDR3: CASSSGQPRTEQYF. CDR3 DNA sequence: TGTGCCAGCAGCTCGGGACAGCCGCGCACTGAACAGTACTTT.

Of note for this clonotype: Since a much larger clone is just one base distant, this may be a read error. The chain couples TRBV7-8 to TRBJ2-4; the match to TRBD2 covers 14 bases. The CDR3 is 15 amino acids. The V segment lost 7 bases and the J segment 8 bases; nucleotides outside the gene matches: 7. CDR1 SGHVS and CDR2 FQNEAQ come from the germline V gene. The CDR3 sequence is CASNGLAGGWDIQYF. CDR3 bases: TGTGCCAGCAACGGACTAGCGGGGGGCTGGGACATTCAGTACTTC.

This clonotype was picked up a small number of times. This chain links TRBV27 with TRBJ2-1, with 12 bases fitting TRBD2. Germline V gene sequence: CDR1 MNHEY, CDR2 SMNVEV (reference sequence). The junction had 11 bases not matched to a gene; V was cut back by 4 bases and J by 4 bases. CDR3 length: 18 residues. The CDR3 sequence: CASSSTSGGSTSYNEQFF. For the CDR3, the DNA is TGTGCCAGCAGTTCTACTAGCGGGGGGTCCACCTCATACAATGAGCAGTTCTTC.

The sample holds a few counts of this clonotype. J is TRBJ1-1 and V is TRBV9, with no clear D. Germline CDR1 SGDLS, CDR2 YYNGEE. Trimming took 8 bases from V and 6 from J, leaving 5 bases between them. The CDR3 has 9 amino acids. The CDR3 DNA follows: TGTGCCAGTGGCGCTGAAGCTTTCTTT. Encoded protein: CASGAEAFF.

This clonotype has only a few counts. The chain has TRBV6-1 and TRBJ2-5; no clear D gene. Trimming stripped 4 bases from V and 6 bases from J, with 12 bases between. The CDR3 totals 13 residues. Germline V gives CDR1 MNHNS, CDR2 SASEGT. CDR3 amino acids: CASSGSRGKTQYF. The CDR3 nucleotides are TGTGCCAGCAGTGGGAGCCGAGGCAAGACCCAGTACTTC.

The chain recombines TRBV6-1 with TRBJ2-1, with TRBD2 as a possible D gene (6 bases). Looked up from germline, CDR1 is MNHNS and CDR2 is SASEGT. Trimming cost V 2 bases and J 7 bases, with 9 bases left between them. This CDR3 has 13 residues. The CDR3 here is CASSEFGGNEQFF. The CDR3 DNA is TGTGCCAGCAGTGAATTCGGGGGTAATGAGCAGTTCTTC.

This chain joins TRBV7-2 and TRBJ1-2; D is uncertain. CDR3 length: 13 residues. Trimming removed 1 base from V and 4 bases from J, with 7 bases in between. Germline V gives CDR1 SGHTA, CDR2 FQGNSA. The CDR3 protein is CASSLVDLYGYTF. The CDR3 nucleotides read TGTGCCAGCAGCTTAGTGGATCTCTATGGCTACACCTTC.

Ten or more counts support this clonotype. The chain carries TRBV6-1 and TRBJ2-7; 13 nucleotides line up with TRBD2. Germline CDR1 and CDR2: MNHNS and SASEGT. V trimming: 6 bases; J trimming: 7 bases; junction bases outside the gene matches: 9. CDR3 length: 15 amino acids. The CDR3, as DNA: TGTGCCAGCAGGGGGACTAGCGGGGCCAAGGAGGAGCAGTACTTC. Translation gives CASRGTSGAKEEQYF.

J is TRBJ1-6 and V is TRBV28; D not certain. V was trimmed by 6 bases and J by 7 bases, leaving 10 bases between them. The CDR3 has 13 residues. The germline V gene has CDR1 MDHEN and CDR2 SYDVKM. CDR3: CASSQEENSPLHF. The CDR3, as DNA: TGTGCCAGCAGCCAAGAGGAGAATTCACCCCTCCACTTT.

In this sample, this clonotype turned up a few times. CDR3 loop: CASSLVVDRGPGANVLTF. DNA of the CDR3: TGTGCCAGCAGTTTAGTAGTTGACAGGGGGCCTGGGGCCAACGTCCTGACTTTC. The chain is built from TRBV12-3 or TRBV12-4 and TRBJ2-6, with 10 bases matching TRBD1. The CDR3 is 18 residues long. Trimming cost V 1 base and J 2 bases; bases outside gene matches: 5.

This clonotype has more than one count but fewer than ten. The V and J genes are TRBV7-9 and TRBJ1-1, with TRBD1 identical over 9 bases. J lost 3 bases, V lost 6 bases, and 8 bases had no gene match. Germline CDR1 reads SEHNR; CDR2 reads FQNEAQ (reference sequence). The CDR3 spans 15 residues. The CDR3 is CASSNIQGAYTEAFF. The CDR3 nucleotides read TGTGCCAGCAGTAACATACAGGGGGCGTACACTGAAGCTTTCTTT.

This clonotype was found many times. CDR3 bases: TGTGCCAGCAGCTTCGGACTGTCTAGCACAGATACGCAGTATTTT. Amino acids: CASSFGLSSTDTQYF. The chain couples TRBV7-3 to TRBJ2-3; D possibly corresponds to TRBD2 (5 bases). Germline loops: CDR1 SGHTA, CDR2 FQGTGA. Deletions cut 3 bases from V and 0 bases from J, with 10 bases between. CDR3 size: 15 residues.

In its sample, this clonotype was seen a few times. V and J are TRBV4-2 and TRBJ2-1; weak D call: TRBD1 (5 bases). The ends were cut back, 0 bases at V and 0 bases at J, with 12 bases in the middle. Germline V gene data show CDR1 as LGHNA and CDR2 as YNFKEQ. The CDR3 has 17 residues. This chain's CDR3 is CASSQDGAVSSYNEQFF. The CDR3 DNA reads as TGTGCCAGCAGCCAAGATGGGGCTGTGAGCTCCTACAATGAGCAGTTCTTC.

There are many counts of this clonotype. The chain carries TRBV7-6 and TRBJ1-5; D is unclear. V lost 6 bases and J 6 bases, leaving 15 bases between the germline ends. The germline V gene has CDR1 SGHVS and CDR2 FNYEAQ. CDR3 length: 14 residues. The CDR3 DNA is TGTGCCAGCAGTGCTCAGGCGTTCGGTCAGCCCCAGCATTTT. The encoded protein is CASSAQAFGQPQHF.

This sequence joins TRBV28 and TRBJ2-1; D is undetermined. Germline V CDR1 and CDR2: MDHEN, SYDVKM. The CDR3 extends over 13 amino acids. Trimming removed 5 bases from V and 2 bases from J, with 7 bases in between. The CDR3: CASSRPTYNEQFF. The DNA for the CDR3 is TGTGCCAGCAGTCGACCAACCTACAATGAGCAGTTCTTC. The full variable domain, rest sourced from reference TRBV28 and TRBJ2-1, is DVKVTQSSRYLVKRTGEKVFLECVQDMDHENMFWYRQDPGLGLRLIYFSYDVKMKEKGDIPEGYSVSREKKERFSLILESASTNQTSMYLCASSRPTYNEQFFGPGTRLTVL.

This clonotype has more than one count but fewer than ten. The chain uses TRBV9 and TRBJ2-7; TRBD2 is a possible D gene (6 bases). The CDR3 length is 13 residues. Germline V lookup: CDR1 SGDLS, CDR2 YYNGEE. With 3 bases removed from V and 4 bases from J, the gap between germline ends came to 11 bases. CDR3 nucleotide sequence: TGTGCCAGCAGCGCCTACGGGGGTTACGAGCAGTACTTC. This codes for CASSAYGGYEQYF.

This clonotype was detected only a few times. A read error may account for a junction end that differs from germline. The chain is built from TRBV28 and TRBJ2-7; D unresolved. This CDR3 has 12 amino acids. Germline V gene data show CDR1 as MDHEN and CDR2 as SYDVKM. The CDR3 bases are TGTGCCAGCAGTTTACGGTCCTTCGAGCAGTACTTC. Translating it yields CASSLRSFEQYF.

This clonotype was seen more than once but under ten times. The chain has TRBV2 and TRBJ2-1; TRBD1 matches at 11 bases. The CDR3 is 17 amino acids. Germline V gives CDR1 SNHLY, CDR2 FYNNEI. Trimming at V came to 7 bases and at J to 5 bases, leaving 13 bases not matched to a gene. In DNA, the CDR3 is TGTGCCAGCATTCCGGACAGGGGGCTCCTCGTCCACAATGAGCAGTTCTTC. This gives the protein CASIPDRGLLVHNEQFF.